The text below deals with one TCR beta chain. The data are from a study of control samples from healthy donors and cancer patients. Generated by immunoSEQ multiplex PCR, the TCRdb table keeps only in-frame clones and is missing some. The table has about 30,000 clones, 91% seen once; the top ten hold over 9.5%. The source is a man over 45 with lung cancer. Input material: PBMCs.

This chain's CDR3 is CATSQQGRTFSGANVLTF. CDR3 coding DNA: TGTGCCACATCCCAACAGGGGAGAACCTTCTCTGGGGCCAACGTCCTGACTTTC. This chain connects TRBV2 to TRBJ2-6; 7 bases align to TRBD1. CDR1 and CDR2 (germline): SNHLY, FYNNEI. Trimming took 10 bases from V and 0 from J; bases not matched to a gene: 15. The CDR3 sequence is 18 residues long.